Detailed here is one T cell receptor (beta chain). The source of the sample is a study of blood T cells in healthy people across ages. CDR3 length: 21 amino acids. Germline CDR1 reads SGHAT; CDR2 reads FQDESV (reference sequence). V was trimmed by 5 bases and J by 5 bases, leaving 34 bases between them. It was with a sample-barcoded 5' primer and a J-beta primer mix that a second PCR of about 6 to 11 cycles was run. TCRdb called the 5' RACE reads again in MiXCR, with one record for every CDR3 protein. The profile covers roughly 720,000 distinct CDR3 sequences, with approximately 55% appearing a single time and approximately 41% taken by the ten largest.

Sequencing was done on a sample of blood. The sequence was obtained from a man older than 75 in good health. The V and J genes are TRBV11-1 and TRBJ2-1; the D gene is possibly TRBD2 (7 bases). DNA of the CDR3: TGTGCCAGCAGCACCCGGCCGGCCCTATTTGGAGGGGGGAGGGCGAACAATGAGCAGTTCTTC. Translation: CASSTRPALFGGGRANNEQFF.